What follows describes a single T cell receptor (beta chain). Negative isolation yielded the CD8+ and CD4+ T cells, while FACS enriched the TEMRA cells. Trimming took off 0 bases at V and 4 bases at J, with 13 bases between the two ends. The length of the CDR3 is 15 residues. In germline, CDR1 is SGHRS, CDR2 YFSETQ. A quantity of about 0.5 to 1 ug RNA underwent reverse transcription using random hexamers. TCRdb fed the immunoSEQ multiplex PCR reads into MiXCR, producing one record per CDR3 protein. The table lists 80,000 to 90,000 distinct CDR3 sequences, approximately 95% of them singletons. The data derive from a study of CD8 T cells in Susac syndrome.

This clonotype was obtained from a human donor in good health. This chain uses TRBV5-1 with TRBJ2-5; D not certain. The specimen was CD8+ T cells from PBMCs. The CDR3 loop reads CASSLAINGVETQYF. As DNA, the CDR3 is TGCGCCAGCAGCTTGGCTATCAACGGTGTAGAGACCCAGTACTTC.